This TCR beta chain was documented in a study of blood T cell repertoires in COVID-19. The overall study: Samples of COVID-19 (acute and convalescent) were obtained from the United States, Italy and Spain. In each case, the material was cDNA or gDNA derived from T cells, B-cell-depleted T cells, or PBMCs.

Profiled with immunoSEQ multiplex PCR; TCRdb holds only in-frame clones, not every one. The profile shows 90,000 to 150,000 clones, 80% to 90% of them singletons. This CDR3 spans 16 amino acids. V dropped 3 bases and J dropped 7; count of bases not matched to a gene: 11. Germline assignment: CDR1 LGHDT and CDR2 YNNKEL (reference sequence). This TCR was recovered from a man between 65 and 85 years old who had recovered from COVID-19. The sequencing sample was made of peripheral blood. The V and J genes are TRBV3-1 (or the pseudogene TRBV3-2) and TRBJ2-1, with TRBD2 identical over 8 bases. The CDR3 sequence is CASSHPAGAGLNEQFF. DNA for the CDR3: TGTGCCAGCAGCCACCCAGCGGGGGCAGGGCTTAATGAGCAGTTCTTC.